The 28 T cell receptor beta chains listed next were all sequenced from one sample in a study of Tregs in tolerant kidney transplant recipients. For these TCRs, the target antigens are not known. This table comes from immunoSEQ multiplex PCR, and its TCRdb copy is limited to in-frame clones, with some not included. The table shows roughly 40,000 clones, with just under 97% occurring only once. Sequencing was carried out using Tregs from blood cultured with allogeneic cells. The receptors derive from a human donor in good health.

V usage is TRBV2 and J usage is TRBJ2-5, with 7 nucleotides matching TRBD2. The J call may be wrong; the DNA end is better matched by TRBJ2-7. The CDR3 length is 15 residues. Per the germline V gene, CDR1 is SNHLY and CDR2 is FYNNEI. For the CDR3, the DNA is TGTGCCAGCAGTGAATGGGGAGGGAGGGACTACGAGCAGTACTTC. This gives the protein CASSEWGGRDYEQYF.

This chain uses TRBV2 with TRBJ1-4; D perhaps matches TRBD1 (5 bases). The germline V and J ends were trimmed by 6 bases and 0 bases, with 17 bases remaining between them. This CDR3 is 17 amino acids long. CDR1 and CDR2 (germline): SNHLY, FYNNEI. The CDR3 loop is CASRRGLEGPTNEKLFF. The CDR3 DNA follows: TGTGCCAGCAGGAGGGGACTAGAAGGTCCAACTAATGAAAAACTGTTTTTT.

The chain couples TRBV19 to TRBJ2-3; 9 bases line up with TRBD2. Looked up from germline, CDR1 is LNHDA and CDR2 is SQIVND (reference sequence). This CDR3 contains 14 residues. The junction had 10 bases not matched to a gene; V was cut back by 5 bases and J by 10 bases. This CDR3 is CASSPSGRPGAQYF. CDR3 in DNA: TGTGCCAGTAGTCCCAGCGGGAGGCCAGGGGCGCAGTATTTT.

V is TRBV18 and J is TRBJ2-1, with D unresolved. The CDR3 extends over 14 amino acids. Looked up from germline, CDR1 is KGHSH and CDR2 is LQKENI. V was shortened by 1 base and J by 6 bases, with 10 bases between the two germline ends. The CDR3 DNA reads TGTGCCAGCTCACCACGGGTTCAAGCCAATGAGCAGTTCTTC. Translating gives CASSPRVQANEQFF.

The chain links TRBV10-3 to TRBJ2-3, with 7 bases identical to TRBD2. The trim removed 0 bases at V and 1 base at J, leaving 4 bases unmatched. The CDR3 is made up of 16 amino acids. CDR1 and CDR2 (germline): ENHRY, SYGVKD. CDR3 in amino acids: CAISESSGGGTDTQYF. CDR3 nucleotide sequence: TGTGCCATCAGTGAGTCCTCTGGGGGGGGCACAGATACGCAGTATTTT.

The V call is TRBV6-5, the J call TRBJ2-7; 8 bases agree with TRBD1. CDR1 and CDR2 (germline): MNHEY, SVGAGI. The CDR3 sequence is 13 residues long. Germline trimming cut 1 base from V and 12 bases from J; bases unmatched to any gene: 8. The CDR3 DNA is TGTGCCAGCAGTTACTATCCACAGGGGGTTCGGTACTTC. Translation gives CASSYYPQGVRYF.

The chain carries TRBV2 and TRBJ1-5; 11 bases align to TRBD1. The CDR3 is made up of 16 amino acids. Germline CDR1 reads SNHLY; CDR2 reads FYNNEI. J lost 7 bases, V lost 3 bases, and 8 bases had no gene match. CDR3 in DNA: TGTGCCAGCAGTGATCGGGACAGGGGGTTGGGGCAGCCCCAGCATTTT. Translated, it gives CASSDRDRGLGQPQHF. Filled out from reference TRBV2 and TRBJ1-5, the complete variable domain reads EPEVTQTPSHQVTQMGQEVILRCVPISNHLYFYWYRQILGQKVEFLVSFYNNEISEKSEIFDDQFSVERPDGSNFTLKIRSTKLEDSAMYFCASSDRDRGLGQPQHFGDGTRLSIL.

The rearrangement uses TRBV5-1 and TRBJ1-1; a weak D match, TRBD1 (5 bases). CDR1 SGHRS and CDR2 YFSETQ come from the germline V gene. This CDR3 contains 14 residues. V lost 0 bases and J 4 bases, leaving 10 bases between the germline ends. CDR3 bases: TGCGCCAGCAGCTTGGGTGGGGGGATCACTGAAGCTTTCTTT. Translation: CASSLGGGITEAFF. Filled out from reference TRBV5-1 and TRBJ1-1, the complete variable domain reads KAGVTQTPRYLIKTRGQQVTLSCSPISGHRSVSWYQQTPGQGLQFLFEYFSETQRNKGNFPGRFSGRQFSNSRSEMNVSTLELGDSALYLCASSLGGGITEAFFGQGTRLTVV.

The chain couples TRBV11-3 to TRBJ2-2; TRBD1 might be the D (6 bases). Germline V CDR1 and CDR2: SGHNT, YENEEA. Between the trimmed V and J ends, which lost 3 bases and 0 bases, there was a span of 11 bases. This CDR3 contains 16 residues. CDR3 in DNA: TGTGCCAGCAGCTTCGAGGGACACGCGAACACCGGGGAGCTGTTTTTT. It encodes CASSFEGHANTGELFF. The whole variable domain, filled in from reference TRBV11-3 and TRBJ2-2, reads EAGVVQSPRYKIIEKKQPVAFWCNPISGHNTLYWYLQNLGQGPELLIRYENEEAVDDSQLPKDRFSAERLKGVDSTLKIQPAELGDSAVYLCASSFEGHANTGELFFGEGSRLTVL.

The chain employs TRBV30 and TRBJ2-2; D gene unclear. V was cut by 3 bases and J by 6 bases, with 5 bases left in between. Germline V gene data show CDR1 as GTSNPN and CDR2 as SVGIG (reference sequence). This CDR3 comprises 11 residues. The CDR3 sequence: CAWRFSGELFF. CDR3 DNA: TGTGCCTGGAGATTCTCCGGGGAGCTGTTTTTT.

V and J are TRBV27 and TRBJ2-1; D remains ambiguous. CDR3 length equals 13 residues. Germline V gene lookup returns CDR1 MNHEY and CDR2 SMNVEV (reference sequence). V lost 2 bases and J 12 bases, leaving 14 bases between the germline ends. CDR3 region: CASSLLHPVRQFF. CDR3 in DNA: TGTGCCAGCAGTTTACTTCACCCGGTACGGCAGTTCTTC.

This clone was detected once. The chain recombines TRBV29-1 with TRBJ2-1; 8 bases map to TRBD2. After removal of 8 bases from V and 8 bases from J, the junction contained 5 bases not matched to a gene. Germline V gene data show CDR1 as SQVTM and CDR2 as ANQGSEA. This CDR3 has 11 amino acids. DNA of the CDR3: TGCAGCTCGGGGGGGGACCATGAGCAGTTCTTC. Amino acids: CSSGGDHEQFF.

V gene TRBV6-4 combines with J gene TRBJ2-3; D assignment may be TRBD1 or TRBD2 (5 bases each). The CDR3 extends over 13 amino acids. Trimming removed 4 bases from V and 9 bases from J, with 14 bases in between. Germline V gives CDR1 MRHNA, CDR2 SNTAGT. The CDR3 reads CASSVDWGITQYF. In nucleotides, the CDR3 is TGTGCCAGCAGTGTCGACTGGGGGATAACGCAGTATTTT.

The rearrangement joins TRBV19 to TRBJ1-2; 7 bases fit TRBD1. The V segment lost 7 bases and the J segment 4 bases; nucleotides outside the gene matches: 6. This CDR3 is 13 amino acids long. In germline, CDR1 is LNHDA, CDR2 SQIVND (reference sequence). The CDR3 sequence is CASNRGWVYGYTF. The CDR3 DNA reads as TGTGCCAGTAACAGGGGATGGGTCTATGGCTACACCTTC.

The chain is built from TRBV18 and TRBJ1-2; D call uncertain. The ends were cut back, 6 bases at V and 4 bases at J, with 6 bases in the middle. This CDR3 is 11 amino acids long. Germline loops: CDR1 KGHSH, CDR2 LQKENI. The CDR3, as DNA: TGTGCCAGCTCCCGGGGCTATGGCTACACCTTC. Its protein product is CASSRGYGYTF.

This chain links TRBV10-3 with TRBJ2-1, with 8 bases lining up with TRBD1. V was clipped by 3 bases and J by 5 bases; unmatched bases: 9. Germline values: CDR1 ENHRY, CDR2 SYGVKD. The CDR3 sequence is 16 residues long. CDR3 region: CAISDKTGTGDNEQFF. The CDR3 coding sequence is TGTGCCATCAGTGACAAGACCGGGACAGGAGACAATGAGCAGTTCTTC.

This chain links TRBV28 with TRBJ2-2, with a tentative D call TRBD1 (5 bases). V was trimmed by 7 bases and J by 5 bases, leaving 29 bases between them. Germline CDR1 reads MDHEN; CDR2 reads SYDVKM. The CDR3 consists of 19 residues. CDR3 region: CASNREGALQKVRTGELFF. In DNA form, the CDR3 reads TGTGCCAGCAATAGGGAAGGGGCCCTCCAAAAAGTGAGGACCGGGGAGCTGTTTTTT.

The chain combines TRBV7-2 with TRBJ1-2; 8 bases are shared with TRBD1. Per the germline V gene, CDR1 is SGHTA and CDR2 is FQGNSA. J was trimmed by 2 bases and V by 0 bases; bases with no gene match: 20. This CDR3 contains 21 residues. This chain's CDR3 is CASSLARQGPSASPQNYGYTF. The CDR3 DNA follows: TGTGCCAGCAGCTTAGCGCGACAGGGGCCCTCCGCATCTCCTCAAAACTATGGCTACACCTTC.

This clone turned up a few times. Other DNA sequences in this specimen translate into the identical CDR3. This rearrangement joins TRBV6-5 to TRBJ1-2; no firm D call. The germline V gene has CDR1 MNHEY and CDR2 SVGAGI. The CDR3 is 14 residues long. Trimming pared 2 bases from V and 5 bases from J, leaving 12 bases between. The DNA of the CDR3 is TGTGCCAGCAGTTACCAGGCGGCGGGGTATGGCTACACCTTC. The encoded protein is CASSYQAAGYGYTF.

This clone came up a few times. The rearrangement links TRBV7-9 to TRBJ1-2; a weak D match, TRBD1 (5 bases). V dropped 3 bases and J dropped 6 bases, with 14 bases sitting between them. The CDR3 spans 14 residues. CDR1 is SEHNR, CDR2 FQNEAQ, per germline (reference sequence). CDR3 protein: CASSFRDLGNGYTF. The DNA of the CDR3 is TGTGCCAGCAGCTTCCGGGACCTGGGAAATGGCTACACCTTC.

The rearrangement uses TRBV14 and TRBJ2-3; 7 bases align to TRBD2. CDR3 length: 15 residues. Germline V gives CDR1 SGHDN, CDR2 FVKESK. The ends lost 4 bases at V and 4 bases at J; junction bases unmatched: 8. The CDR3 region has the DNA TGTGCCAGCAGCCTAGGACTAGGCCCTGCAGATACGCAGTATTTT. It codes for CASSLGLGPADTQYF. The variable domain in full, with the rest retrieved from reference TRBV14 and TRBJ2-3, is EAGVTQFPSHSVIEKGQTVTLRCDPISGHDNLYWYRRVMGKEIKFLLHFVKESKQDESGMPNNRFLAERTGGTYSTLKVQPAELEDSGVYFCASSLGLGPADTQYFGPGTRLTVL.

V is TRBV19 and J is TRBJ1-5; TRBD1 matches 7 bases. This CDR3 has 17 amino acids. CDR1 LNHDA and CDR2 SQIVND come from the germline V gene (reference sequence). Losses at the gene ends were 2 bases for V and 0 bases for J; bases not matched to a gene: 7. The CDR3 nucleotides read TGTGCCAGTAGTATAACCAGGGGGGGTTATAGCAATCAGCCCCAGCATTTT. This codes for CASSITRGGYSNQPQHF.

The chain carries TRBV25-1 and TRBJ2-7, with 10 positions matching TRBD2. After removal of 0 bases from V and 2 bases from J, the junction contained 4 bases not matched to a gene. The germline CDR1 and CDR2 sequences are MGHDK and SYGVNS. This CDR3 is 16 amino acids long. The CDR3, as DNA: TGTGCCAGCAGTGAATATCTAGCGGGAGCCCCCTACGAGCAGTACTTC. Translation gives CASSEYLAGAPYEQYF.

V is TRBV19 and J is TRBJ1-1, with D perhaps TRBD1 (6 bases). Between the trimmed V and J ends, which lost 5 bases and 2 bases, there was a span of 24 bases. CDR3 length: 18 amino acids. Germline V lookup: CDR1 LNHDA, CDR2 SQIVND (reference sequence). This CDR3 is CASSPLGTRGSHNTEAFF. As DNA, the CDR3 is TGTGCCAGTAGTCCCCTCGGGACAAGAGGAAGTCATAACACTGAAGCTTTCTTT.

The chain combines TRBV7-9 with TRBJ2-5; 7 bases agree with TRBD2. Losses at the gene ends were 1 base for V and 1 base for J; bases not matched to a gene: 3. CDR1 and CDR2 from the germline V gene are SEHNR and FQNEAQ (reference sequence). CDR3 length: 15 residues. This chain's CDR3 is CASSLVGRSQETQYF. The DNA for the CDR3 is TGTGCCAGCAGCTTAGTCGGGAGGAGCCAAGAGACCCAGTACTTC.

The chain carries TRBV6-5 and TRBJ1-2; D not certain. V lost 6 bases and J lost 2, with 10 bases in between. This CDR3 is built from 13 residues. The germline gives CDR1 MNHEY, CDR2 SVGAGI. The CDR3: CASSPRLNYGYTF. CDR3 DNA sequence: TGTGCCAGCAGCCCCCGCCTGAACTATGGCTACACCTTC.

This rearrangement joins TRBV7-3 to TRBJ2-3, with 9 nucleotides matching TRBD1. There are 15 residues in the CDR3. Germline CDR1 SGHTA, CDR2 FQGTGA. Unmatched junction bases numbered 6, after V lost 3 bases and J lost 5 bases. This chain's CDR3 is CASSFPGQGGDTQYF. The CDR3 bases are TGTGCCAGCAGCTTTCCGGGACAGGGAGGAGATACGCAGTATTTT.

This rearrangement joins TRBV9 to TRBJ2-7, with D possibly being TRBD1 (6 bases). V lost 3 bases and J lost 2, with 9 bases in between. The germline V gene encodes CDR1 SGDLS and CDR2 YYNGEE. This CDR3 spans 13 amino acids. Here the CDR3 reads CASSDRVTYEQYF. CDR3 bases: TGTGCCAGCAGCGACAGGGTCACCTACGAGCAGTACTTC.